Listed here are 7 T cell receptor beta chains from one sample, sequenced in a study of human T cells and chemical hapten exposure. The time point here: pre-sensitization, week 0. Treatment of the sample: therapeutic diphenylcyclopropenone sensitization with weekly scalp DPC. TCRdb fed the RACE reads into MiXCR, producing one record per CDR3 protein. In the table there are around 56,000 distinct CDR3 sequences, 9.5% to 10% of which are singletons. Source: whole blood, taken in connection with sensitization to the hapten diphenylcyclopropenone (DPC). The receptors were gathered from a man in his forties or fifties with alopecia areata. Some clones in this sample may be carry-over from other donors' samples.

This clonotype was recorded a few times. The chain links TRBV20-1 to TRBJ2-7; no firm D call. This CDR3 comprises 12 residues. V was clipped by 0 bases and J by 4 bases, with 7 bases between them. The germline V gene encodes CDR1 DFQATT and CDR2 SNEGSKA (reference sequence). The CDR3 loop reads CSAREDQYEQYF. In nucleotides, the CDR3 is TGCAGTGCTAGAGAAGACCAGTACGAGCAGTACTTC.

Ten or more counts support this clonotype. CDR3 region: CATSRGLAGEGQYF. CDR3 bases: TGTGCCACCAGCAGAGGACTAGCGGGAGAAGGGCAGTACTTC. The V and J genes are TRBV15 and TRBJ2-7; 12 nucleotides match TRBD2. Germline lookup yields CDR1 LNHNV and CDR2 YYDKDF (reference sequence). This CDR3 has 14 residues. J was trimmed by 9 bases and V by 1 base; bases with no gene match: 4.

The chain joins TRBV11-2 to TRBJ2-2, with D uncertain. CDR3 length: 11 residues. The V gene lost 10 bases and the J gene lost 8 bases, with 11 bases spanning the gap. In germline, CDR1 is SGHAT, CDR2 FQNNGV. Written as DNA, the CDR3 is TGTGCCACCTCCTGTCTAGGGGAGCTGTTTTTT. This gives the protein CATSCLGELFF.

This clonotype was counted many times. The rearrangement joins TRBV6-6 to TRBJ2-7, with TRBD1 identical over 8 bases. This CDR3 spans 16 amino acids. The V segment lost 4 bases and the J segment 0 bases; nucleotides outside the gene matches: 8. The V gene's germline CDR1 is MNHNY and CDR2 SVGAGI (reference sequence). The CDR3 DNA reads TGTGCCAGCAGTTCTACGGGACAGGATAACTCCTACGAGCAGTACTTC. This translates into CASSSTGQDNSYEQYF.

The rearrangement uses TRBV7-3 and TRBJ2-1; 8 bases agree with TRBD1. Germline V gives CDR1 SGHTA, CDR2 FQGTGA. V was pared by 5 bases and J by 8 bases, with 11 bases of the junction left unmatched. This CDR3 is built from 15 residues. CDR3 nucleotides: TGTGCCAGCAGCCCGCGGACAGGGACACAGGATGAGCAGTTCTTC. Protein: CASSPRTGTQDEQFF.

This clonotype has only a few counts. CDR3 in DNA: TGTGCCACTCAAGGCGGTGAGCGGTCCTACGAGCAGTACTTC. Translating gives CATQGGERSYEQYF. V and J are TRBV10-3 and TRBJ2-7, with a tentative D call TRBD2 (5 bases). The CDR3 length is 14 residues. V was trimmed by 10 bases and J by 1 base, leaving 17 bases between them. Germline assignment: CDR1 ENHRY and CDR2 SYGVKD.

This clonotype was found many times. The chain uses TRBV7-8 and TRBJ2-1; 7 bases fit TRBD2. The junction had 12 bases not matched to a gene; V was cut back by 2 bases and J by 8 bases. The CDR3 runs to 16 residues. Germline lookup yields CDR1 SGHVS and CDR2 FQNEAQ. The CDR3 is CASSLMGGTPADEQFF. DNA for the CDR3: TGTGCCAGCAGCTTAATGGGGGGGACTCCAGCTGATGAGCAGTTCTTC.